This passage covers 26 T cell receptor beta chains from one sample sequenced in a study of human T cells and chemical hapten exposure. Documented time point: patch test 1, 2 weeks after DPC sensitization. As for treatment: therapeutic diphenylcyclopropenone sensitization with weekly scalp DPC. Each CDR3 protein is one row after TCRdb ran MiXCR on the RACE reads. The repertoire includes some 400,000 distinct CDR3 sequences, roughly 4.8% of them detected once, and under 3% sits in the top ten. This material consisted of whole blood, taken in connection with sensitization to the hapten diphenylcyclopropenone (DPC). Source of these receptors: a woman between 45 and 65 years old with alopecia areata. Some clones in this sample may be carry-over from other donors' samples.

The sample holds a few counts of this clonotype. The V and J genes are TRBV10-3 and TRBJ2-5, with 12 bases identical to TRBD2. CDR1 is ENHRY, CDR2 SYGVKD, per germline. The V segment lost 8 bases and the J segment 2 bases; nucleotides outside the gene matches: 6. The CDR3 spans 15 residues. The CDR3 DNA reads TGTGCCATCGGGCTAGCGGGAGGGGCTCAAGAGACCCAGTACTTC. It is translated as CAIGLAGGAQETQYF.

This clonotype was counted ten times or more. The V and J genes are TRBV28 and TRBJ1-3; D is perhaps TRBD1 (5 bases). There are 14 residues in the CDR3. Germline CDR1 reads MDHEN; CDR2 reads SYDVKM. The V and J ends lost 4 bases and 6 bases respectively, with 13 bases between them. CDR3 amino acids: CASSSRAGTNTIYF. In nucleotides, the CDR3 is TGTGCCAGCAGTTCCAGGGCCGGCACAAACACCATATATTTT. Filled out from reference TRBV28 and TRBJ1-3, the complete variable domain reads DVKVTQSSRYLVKRTGEKVFLECVQDMDHENMFWYRQDPGLGLRLIYFSYDVKMKEKGDIPEGYSVSREKKERFSLILESASTNQTSMYLCASSSRAGTNTIYFGEGSWLTVV.

In its sample, this clonotype was seen many times. The J gene is TRBJ2-1, the V gene TRBV6-5; no reliable D call. The V end lost 2 bases, the J end lost 4 bases, and 9 bases lay between the germline ends. The CDR3 spans 14 residues. CDR1 is MNHEY, CDR2 SVGAGI, per germline. The CDR3 DNA sequence: TGTGCCAGCAGTTACACGGACGGGTACAATGAGCAGTTCTTC. Its translation is CASSYTDGYNEQFF.

This clonotype was detected ten times or more. The gene calls are TRBV5-1 and TRBJ2-5; D unresolved. Per the germline V gene, CDR1 is SGHRS and CDR2 is YFSETQ. V dropped 5 bases and J dropped 1 base, with 12 bases sitting between them. CDR3 size: 14 residues. The CDR3, as DNA: TGCGCCAGCAGGCCGGCGGCTACCCAAGAGACCCAGTACTTC. This translates into CASRPAATQETQYF.

This clonotype has just a few counts. The chain combines TRBV7-8 with TRBJ2-5; the match to TRBD2 covers 9 bases. In germline, CDR1 is SGHVS, CDR2 FQNEAQ. CDR3 length equals 16 residues. V lost 1 base to trimming and J lost 7 bases; unmatched junction nucleotides: 10. Written as DNA, the CDR3 is TGTGCCAGCAGCTTAGGCGGGGGGGCGATCGTGGGGACCCAGTACTTC. Translating gives CASSLGGGAIVGTQYF. Full variable domain (missing parts from reference TRBV7-8 and TRBJ2-5): GAGVSQSPRYKVAKRGQDVALRCDPISGHVSLFWYQQALGQGPEFLTYFQNEAQLDKSGLPSDRFFAERPEGSVSTLKIQRTQQEDSAVYLCASSLGGGAIVGTQYFGPGTRLLVL.

In this sample, this clonotype turned up many times. DNA for the CDR3: TGTGCCAGCAGCTTCCGAGCGTCGACCGGGGAGCTGTTTTTT. This sequence encodes CASSFRASTGELFF. This chain joins TRBV7-2 and TRBJ2-2; D unresolved. The V end was cut by 3 bases, the J end by 5 bases, with 10 bases between. Germline CDR1 SGHTA, CDR2 FQGNSA. The CDR3 has 14 amino acids. Full variable domain (outside the CDR3, taken from reference TRBV7-2 and TRBJ2-2): GAGVSQSPSNKVTEKGKDVELRCDPISGHTALYWYRQSLGQGLEFLIYFQGNSAPDKSGLPSDRFSAERTGGSVSTLTIQRTQQEDSAVYLCASSFRASTGELFFGEGSRLTVL.

In its sample, this clonotype was seen many times. The chain has TRBV7-2 and TRBJ2-1; possible D gene TRBD2, 6 bases. The CDR3 extends over 16 amino acids. V lost 0 bases and J 8 bases, leaving 17 bases between the germline ends. The V gene's germline CDR1 is SGHTA and CDR2 FQGNSA. CDR3 bases: TGTGCCAGCAGCTTAGCTATTTCGGGAGTTCACCATGAGCAGTTCTTC. Amino acid sequence: CASSLAISGVHHEQFF.

This clonotype was observed many times. V and J are TRBV7-9 and TRBJ2-5, with 11 nucleotides matching TRBD2. The germline CDR1 and CDR2 sequences are SEHNR and FQNEAQ (reference sequence). V was pared by 5 bases and J by 1 base, with 6 bases of the junction left unmatched. The CDR3 runs to 16 residues. This CDR3 reads CASSPRLAGTQETQYF. The CDR3 nucleotides are TGTGCCAGCAGCCCTCGACTAGCGGGGACCCAAGAGACCCAGTACTTC.

In its sample, this clonotype was seen many times. The V call is TRBV9, the J call TRBJ2-7; D unclear. Germline V lookup: CDR1 SGDLS, CDR2 YYNGEE. Trimming shortened V by 4 bases and J by 2 bases, and 13 bases separated the two germline ends. The CDR3 consists of 14 residues. The CDR3 is CASSPTQAPYEQYF. The DNA of the CDR3 is TGTGCCAGCAGCCCGACGCAGGCTCCCTACGAGCAGTACTTC.

This clonotype has ten or more counts. This chain joins TRBV3-1 and TRBJ2-3; 14 bases map to TRBD2. Germline trimming cut 4 bases from V and 2 bases from J; bases unmatched to any gene: 5. CDR1 is LGHDT, CDR2 YNNKEL, per germline (reference sequence). CDR3 length: 17 residues. The chain's CDR3 is CASSPRTSGGPTDTQYF. The CDR3 coding sequence is TGTGCCAGCAGCCCCCGGACTAGCGGGGGGCCCACAGATACGCAGTATTTT.

CDR3 sequence (DNA): TGTGCCAGCAGCCCTGCGGGGAGTAGCGAAAAACTGTTTTTT. This translates into CASSPAGSSEKLFF. The chain is built from TRBV5-6 and TRBJ1-4; the D is unclear. CDR3 size: 14 residues. Germline loops: CDR1 SGHDT, CDR2 YYEEEE. Trimming stripped 4 bases from V and 8 bases from J, with 15 bases between.

This rearrangement joins TRBV2 to TRBJ2-3; D may match TRBD1 or TRBD2 (5 bases each). The V gene's germline CDR1 is SNHLY and CDR2 FYNNEI. The V and J ends lost 4 bases and 3 bases respectively, with 14 bases between them. The CDR3 is 15 residues long. In DNA form, the CDR3 reads TGTGCCAGCAGTGTTCAGGGAGAATGGACAGATACGCAGTATTTT. Protein product: CASSVQGEWTDTQYF.

The V gene is TRBV5-1, the J gene TRBJ2-7, with 7 nucleotides matching TRBD2. V lost 4 bases, J lost 2 bases, and 9 bases stayed unmatched. This CDR3 is built from 15 residues. Germline CDR1 reads SGHRS; CDR2 reads YFSETQ. Here the CDR3 reads CASSPGPGGTYEQYF. In DNA form, the CDR3 reads TGCGCCAGCAGCCCCGGTCCGGGGGGAACCTACGAGCAGTACTTC.

The rearrangement uses TRBV28 and TRBJ1-1; TRBD1 matches at 10 bases. Germline CDR1 MDHEN, CDR2 SYDVKM. The CDR3 loop spans 15 amino acids. Trimming cost V 2 bases and J 4 bases; bases outside gene matches: 4. The CDR3 nucleotides are TGTGCCAGCAGTTTAGGGGACAGGGGTGGCACTGAAGCTTTCTTT. Translated: CASSLGDRGGTEAFF.

This clonotype was counted a few times. The rearrangement links TRBV6-2 or TRBV6-3 to TRBJ2-1; TRBD2 matches 7 bases. Losses at the gene ends were 4 bases for V and 7 bases for J; bases not matched to a gene: 4. Germline V gives CDR1 MNHEY, CDR2 SVGEGT. CDR3 length equals 13 residues. CDR3 amino acids: CASSSLSGNEQFF. The CDR3 bases are TGTGCCAGCAGTTCCCTTAGCGGGAATGAGCAGTTCTTC.

The table lists this clonotype with many counts. The chain is built from TRBV12-3 or TRBV12-4 and TRBJ2-2, with 7 bases matching TRBD2. There are 15 residues in the CDR3. J gave up 3 bases and V 8 bases, and 9 bases lay outside the gene matches. For the CDR3, the DNA is TGTGCCAGCGGGAGGGGATTTGGGGACACCGGGGAGCTGTTTTTT. Translation gives CASGRGFGDTGELFF.

The chain uses TRBV5-1 and TRBJ1-1; D ambiguous. Germline CDR1 is SGHRS and CDR2 is YFSETQ. CDR3 size: 16 residues. V was shortened by 0 bases and J by 5 bases, with 17 bases between the two germline ends. The CDR3 DNA reads as TGCGCCAGCAGCTTGGAACCAGAGAGAGCGGGGACTGAAGCTTTCTTT. Residues: CASSLEPERAGTEAFF.

This clonotype was seen a few times. This chain joins TRBV27 and TRBJ1-1, with D uncertain. Germline CDR1 and CDR2: MNHEY and SMNVEV (reference sequence). This CDR3 is 13 amino acids long. The V gene lost 1 base and the J gene lost 1 base, with 4 bases spanning the gap. In DNA form, the CDR3 reads TGTGCCAGCAGTTTATTCGCGAACACTGAAGCTTTCTTT. Residues: CASSLFANTEAFF.

This rearrangement joins TRBV7-2 to TRBJ2-2; D is uncertain. Per the germline V gene, CDR1 is SGHTA and CDR2 is FQGNSA. V lost 3 bases and J lost 5, with 13 bases in between. This CDR3 has 15 residues. The CDR3, as DNA: TGTGCCAGCAGCTTCCGGAGAGGATTTACCGGGGAGCTGTTTTTT. It translates to CASSFRRGFTGELFF. Variable domain in full (rest from reference TRBV7-2 and TRBJ2-2): GAGVSQSPSNKVTEKGKDVELRCDPISGHTALYWYRQSLGQGLEFLIYFQGNSAPDKSGLPSDRFSAERTGGSVSTLTIQRTQQEDSAVYLCASSFRRGFTGELFFGEGSRLTVL.

The chain employs TRBV10-3 and TRBJ2-3, with TRBD2 matching over 11 bases. The CDR3 sequence is 14 residues long. V was clipped by 6 bases and J by 4 bases; unmatched bases: 3. The germline CDR1 and CDR2 sequences are ENHRY and SYGVKD. CDR3 sequence (DNA): TGTGCCATCAGCGTAGCGGGAGGGCCAGATACGCAGTATTTT. Encoded protein: CAISVAGGPDTQYF.

This clonotype was seen ten or more times. The V and J genes are TRBV12-3 or TRBV12-4 and TRBJ2-2; TRBD1 agrees at 7 bases. This CDR3 is 18 amino acids long. Unmatched junction bases numbered 17, after V lost 5 bases and J lost 5 bases. CDR3 nucleotides: TGTGCCAGCAGTACGAAGGACAGGCAATACTCCCGGACCGGGGAGCTGTTTTTT. Translating it yields CASSTKDRQYSRTGELFF.

This clonotype was observed at least ten times. The chain links TRBV4-2 to TRBJ2-7, with D possibly TRBD1 on 6 matching bases. This CDR3 has 15 residues. Germline CDR1 reads LGHNA; CDR2 reads YNFKEQ. V was clipped by 0 bases and J by 4 bases, with 13 bases between them. This chain's CDR3 is CASSQDAQGPYEQYF. For the CDR3, the DNA is TGTGCCAGCAGCCAAGATGCGCAGGGGCCTTACGAGCAGTACTTC.

This clonotype was counted at least ten times. The CDR3 nucleotides are TGTGCCAGCAGCCAAGAGGTCTTGGGTGAAAAACTGTTTTTT. It translates to CASSQEVLGEKLFF. This chain connects TRBV3-1 to TRBJ1-4; no firm D call. The CDR3 is made up of 14 amino acids. The V end lost 0 bases, the J end lost 7 bases, and 9 bases lay between the germline ends. Germline CDR1 and CDR2: LGHDT and YNNKEL (reference sequence).

This clonotype was seen only a few times. J is TRBJ2-1 and V is TRBV5-1; the match to TRBD2 covers 8 bases. Germline loops: CDR1 SGHRS, CDR2 YFSETQ. V was clipped by 4 bases and J by 9 bases; unmatched bases: 3. CDR3 size: 12 residues. CDR3 region: CASSPGGTEQFF. CDR3 DNA sequence: TGCGCCAGCAGCCCGGGGGGGACTGAGCAGTTCTTC.

In this sample, this clonotype turned up a few times. V gene TRBV29-1 combines with J gene TRBJ1-5; D not resolved. Trimming stripped 4 bases from V and 7 bases from J, with 11 bases between. The CDR3 has 12 residues. Germline-derived CDR1 and CDR2 are SQVTM and ANQGSEA. This CDR3 reads CSVGALGQPQHF. In DNA, the CDR3 is TGCAGCGTTGGTGCCCTGGGACAGCCCCAGCATTTT.

This chain links TRBV7-2 with TRBJ2-3, with a tentative D call TRBD2 (5 bases). Germline V gene lookup returns CDR1 SGHTA and CDR2 FQGNSA. CDR3 length: 14 residues. Trimming stripped 4 bases from V and 5 bases from J, with 13 bases between. The CDR3 DNA reads TGTGCCAGCAGCTGGCGGGTCGGGGAAGATACGCAGTATTTT. Residues: CASSWRVGEDTQYF.